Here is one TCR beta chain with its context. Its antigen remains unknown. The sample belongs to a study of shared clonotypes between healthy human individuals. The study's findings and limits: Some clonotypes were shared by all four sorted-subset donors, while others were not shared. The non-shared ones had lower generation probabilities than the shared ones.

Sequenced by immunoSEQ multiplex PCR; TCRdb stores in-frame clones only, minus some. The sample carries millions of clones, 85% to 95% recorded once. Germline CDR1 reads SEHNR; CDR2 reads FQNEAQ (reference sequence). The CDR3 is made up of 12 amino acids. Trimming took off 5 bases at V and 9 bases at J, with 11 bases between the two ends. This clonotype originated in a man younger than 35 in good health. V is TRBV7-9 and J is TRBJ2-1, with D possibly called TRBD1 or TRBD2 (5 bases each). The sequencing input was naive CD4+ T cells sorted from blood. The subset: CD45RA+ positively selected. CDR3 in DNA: TGTGCCAGCAGCCCCCTTGGGGGTGAGCAGTTCTTC. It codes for CASSPLGGEQFF.